Following are 13 T cell receptor beta chains from one sample sequenced in a study of T cell responses to AZD1222 COVID-19 vaccine. This table comes from immunoSEQ multiplex PCR, and its TCRdb copy is limited to in-frame clones, with some not included. The sample carries more than 95,000 clones, roughly 86% recorded once. The specimen comprised peripheral blood, sampled 28 days after the second dose of the MenACWY control vaccine. The receptor set was obtained from an adult who received the MenACWY meningococcal vaccine as a control.

This clone was picked up a small number of times. CDR3 coding DNA: TGCAGCGCCAGGGAGGGGTCCAAAAACATTCAGTACTTC. Its translation is CSAREGSKNIQYF. The chain joins TRBV29-1 to TRBJ2-4; 7 positions agree with TRBD2. Per the germline V gene, CDR1 is SQVTM and CDR2 is ANQGSEA. After removal of 7 bases from V and 2 bases from J, the junction contained 5 bases not matched to a gene. CDR3 length equals 13 residues.

This clone was seen once. The chain couples TRBV28 to TRBJ1-2; no firm D call. The CDR3 extends over 14 amino acids. CDR1 and CDR2 (germline): MDHEN, SYDVKM. V lost 1 base to trimming and J lost 6 bases, with 12 bases between them. In nucleotides, the CDR3 is TGTGCCAGCAGTTTATCAGCTGGAGTTCATGGCTACACCTTC. It translates to CASSLSAGVHGYTF.

V is TRBV7-3 and J is TRBJ2-3, with TRBD2 identical over 14 bases. V shed 1 base, J shed 0 bases, and the junction held 12 bases outside the gene matches. The germline CDR1 and CDR2 sequences are SGHTA and FQGTGA. This CDR3 region has 21 residues. CDR3 loop: CASSLKPGLAGAGLSTDTQYF. For the CDR3, the DNA is TGTGCCAGCAGCTTAAAACCGGGACTAGCGGGGGCCGGACTAAGCACAGATACGCAGTATTTT.

CDR3 bases: TGTGCCTGGAAACAGAACTATGGCTACACCTTC. It yields the protein CAWKQNYGYTF. The chain couples TRBV30 to TRBJ1-2; D unclear. This CDR3 has 11 residues. Germline assignment: CDR1 GTSNPN and CDR2 SVGIG (reference sequence). Between the trimmed V and J ends, which lost 4 bases and 2 bases, there was a span of 5 bases.

The chain couples TRBV4-1 to TRBJ1-3; D is unresolved. V was shortened by 1 base and J by 1 base, with 14 bases between the two germline ends. This CDR3 is built from 17 residues. In germline, CDR1 is MGHRA, CDR2 YSYEKL. The CDR3 sequence: CASSQGRSRSSGNTIYF. The CDR3 DNA follows: TGCGCCAGCAGCCAAGGGCGGAGCCGGTCGTCTGGAAACACCATATATTTT.

The gene calls are TRBV2 and TRBJ1-5; no clear D gene. Trimming took off 6 bases at V and 2 bases at J, with 17 bases between the two ends. The CDR3 consists of 16 residues. The germline V gene encodes CDR1 SNHLY and CDR2 FYNNEI. The CDR3 nucleotides read TGTGCCAGCAGGGCCCACAAGGGTCCAGGCAATCAGCCCCAGCATTTT. Amino acid sequence: CASRAHKGPGNQPQHF.

The CDR3 DNA reads as TGTGCCACCAGCTTTAGATCCTGGACCACCGGGGAGCTGTTTTTT. This codes for CATSFRSWTTGELFF. The J gene is TRBJ2-2, the V gene TRBV15; D is unclear. The CDR3 sequence is 15 residues long. Germline V lookup: CDR1 LNHNV, CDR2 YYDKDF (reference sequence). Trimming took 5 bases from V and 4 from J, leaving 14 bases between them. Full variable domain (remainder filled in from reference TRBV15 and TRBJ2-2): DAMVIQNPRYQVTQFGKPVTLSCSQTLNHNVMYWYQQKSSQAPKLLFHYYDKDFNNEADTPDNFQSRRPNTSFCFLDIRSPGLGDTAMYLCATSFRSWTTGELFFGEGSRLTVL.

The chain employs TRBV7-6 and TRBJ2-7; D is uncertain. Trimming pared 6 bases from V and 5 bases from J, leaving 8 bases between. Germline loops: CDR1 SGHVS, CDR2 FNYEAQ. The CDR3 covers 11 residues. The CDR3 loop is CASSSAHEQYF. DNA for the CDR3: TGTGCCAGCAGTTCCGCCCACGAGCAGTACTTC. The full variable domain, in which reference TRBV7-6 and TRBJ2-7 provide the parts outside the CDR3, is GAGVSQSPRYKVTKRGQDVALRCDPISGHVSLYWYRQALGQGPEFLTYFNYEAQQDKSGLPNDRFSAERPEGSISTLTIQRTEQRDSAMYRCASSSAHEQYFGPGTRLTVT.

The chain is built from TRBV7-9 and TRBJ2-2, with 9 bases that match TRBD1. Germline CDR1 reads SEHNR; CDR2 reads FQNEAQ (reference sequence). The junction had 11 bases not matched to a gene; V was cut back by 5 bases and J by 4 bases. The CDR3 has 17 amino acids. The CDR3 DNA is TGTGCCAGCAGCCAGGGACAGGGATTGATGAGCACCGGGGAGCTGTTTTTT. As protein: CASSQGQGLMSTGELFF.

This rearrangement joins TRBV7-9 to TRBJ1-1; TRBD1 matches at 9 bases. The CDR3 consists of 15 residues. Germline V gene lookup returns CDR1 SEHNR and CDR2 FQNEAQ (reference sequence). V shed 8 bases and J 0 bases; nucleotides not matched to a gene: 7. The DNA for the CDR3 is TGTGCCAGCCACAGGGGGCAGGTCATGAACACTGAAGCTTTCTTT. It specifies CASHRGQVMNTEAFF.

This chain connects TRBV2 to TRBJ2-2; D possibly corresponds to TRBD1 (5 bases). V was trimmed by 7 bases and J by 3 bases, leaving 12 bases between them. The CDR3 length is 14 residues. The germline gives CDR1 SNHLY, CDR2 FYNNEI. The CDR3 DNA follows: TGTGCCAGCAATGCTGACAGCTACACCGGGGAGCTGTTTTTT. Translated, it gives CASNADSYTGELFF.

This rearrangement joins TRBV4-3 to TRBJ2-5; 15 nucleotides align to TRBD2. Germline-derived CDR1 and CDR2 are LGHNA and YSLEER. The CDR3 covers 19 residues. Losses at the gene ends were 0 bases for V and 7 bases for J; bases not matched to a gene: 12. CDR3 bases: TGCGCCAGCAGCCAAGACCCTCCAAGGACTAGCGGGGGGGCTGGGACCCAGTACTTC. It translates to CASSQDPPRTSGGAGTQYF.

A single count supports this clone. The chain recombines TRBV24-1 with TRBJ1-1; 12 nucleotides agree with TRBD1. With 10 bases clipped from V and 4 bases from J, the junction kept 12 bases outside the gene matches. The CDR3 is made up of 16 amino acids. Germline CDR1 and CDR2: KGHDR and SFDVKD. CDR3 sequence: CATRSGQGAGSTEAFF. CDR3 sequence (DNA): TGTGCCACACGGTCGGGACAGGGGGCAGGGAGCACTGAAGCTTTCTTT.